This T cell receptor beta chain was recovered during a study of T cell repertoires in cytomegalovirus infection. Study-wide context: Through public TCR beta signatures, both CMV infection and matching HLA type were indicated. Regarding the study as a whole: The response measured ex vivo was dominated by TCR beta clonotypes (HLA-C-restricted and CMV-specific). Cumulative frequency of public TCR beta families picked out carriers of CMV plus the relevant HLA.

The ends lost 6 bases at V and 4 bases at J; junction bases unmatched: 8. Germline loops: CDR1 SGHRS, CDR2 YFSETQ. This CDR3 has 15 amino acids. TCRdb called the reads again in MiXCR, with one record for every CDR3 protein. The sample lists approximately 630,000 distinct CDR3 sequences; 20% to 25% were seen once. As regards this clonotype: Its cognate antigen is unknown.

The sequence derives from a human donor in good health (CMV status not recorded). Some clones in this sample may be carry-over from other donors' samples. The V call is TRBV5-1, the J call TRBJ2-1, with 9 positions matching TRBD2. Sequenced sample: CD8+ T cells from PBMCs. The CDR3 protein is CASTYSGGEYNEQFF. CDR3 DNA: TGCGCCAGCACCTATAGCGGGGGAGAATACAATGAGCAGTTCTTC.